This note documents a single TCR beta chain sequence. This specimen belongs to a study of response to subunit inactivated influenza vaccine. TCRdb re-called the RT-PCR reads with MiXCR, one entry per CDR3 protein. This table holds just under 550,000 distinct CDR3 sequences, roughly 25% found once. The germline V and J ends were trimmed by 4 bases and 1 base, with 20 bases remaining between them. This CDR3 has 17 residues. Per germline, CDR1 SQVTM and CDR2 ANQGSEA. A further study also used this sample, focusing on T cells expressing NK-cell markers. Per that paper: Beta-chain TCR cDNA was generated via 5'RACE template switching with UMIs.

The J gene is TRBJ2-1, the V gene TRBV29-1; a possible D gene is TRBD2 (5 bases). The sample consisted of CD4+ T cells sorted from PBMCs, taken approximately 12 days after vaccination. The TCR comes from a man over 45 who received an inactivated influenza vaccine. The CDR3 is CSVVLAFFGNSYNEQFF. The CDR3, as DNA: TGCAGCGTTGTCCTAGCATTTTTCGGTAATTCCTACAATGAGCAGTTCTTC.